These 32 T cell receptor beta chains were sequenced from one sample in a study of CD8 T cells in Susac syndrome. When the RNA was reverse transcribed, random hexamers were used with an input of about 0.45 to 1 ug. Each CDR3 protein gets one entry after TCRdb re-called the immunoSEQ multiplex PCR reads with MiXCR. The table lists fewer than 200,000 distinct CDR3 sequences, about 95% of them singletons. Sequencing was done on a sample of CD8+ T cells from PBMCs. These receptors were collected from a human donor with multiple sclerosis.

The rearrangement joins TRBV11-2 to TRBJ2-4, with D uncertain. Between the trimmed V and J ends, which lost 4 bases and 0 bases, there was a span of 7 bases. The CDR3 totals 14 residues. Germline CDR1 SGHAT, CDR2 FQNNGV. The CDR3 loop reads CASSYLKAKNIQYF. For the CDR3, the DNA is TGTGCCAGCAGCTATTTGAAAGCCAAAAACATTCAGTACTTC.

Here the CDR3 DNA reads TGTGCCAGCAGTGAATTCACAGGGACTAGTGGCTACACCTTC. Translating it yields CASSEFTGTSGYTF. V gene TRBV6-1 combines with J gene TRBJ1-2; the D gene is possibly TRBD1 (6 bases). Between the trimmed V and J ends, which lost 2 bases and 7 bases, there was a span of 14 bases. This CDR3 comprises 14 residues. The germline gives CDR1 MNHNS, CDR2 SASEGT.

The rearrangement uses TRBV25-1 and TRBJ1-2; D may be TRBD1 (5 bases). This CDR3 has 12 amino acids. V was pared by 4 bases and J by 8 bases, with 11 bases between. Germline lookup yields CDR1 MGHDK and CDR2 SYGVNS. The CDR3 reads CASSGTREGYTF. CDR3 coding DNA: TGTGCCAGCAGTGGAACCAGGGAGGGCTACACCTTC.

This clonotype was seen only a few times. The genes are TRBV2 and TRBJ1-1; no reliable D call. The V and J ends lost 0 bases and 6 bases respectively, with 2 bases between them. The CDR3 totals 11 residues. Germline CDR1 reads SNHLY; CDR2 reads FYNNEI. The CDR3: CASSEAAEAFF. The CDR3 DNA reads TGTGCCAGCAGTGAAGCTGCTGAAGCTTTCTTT.

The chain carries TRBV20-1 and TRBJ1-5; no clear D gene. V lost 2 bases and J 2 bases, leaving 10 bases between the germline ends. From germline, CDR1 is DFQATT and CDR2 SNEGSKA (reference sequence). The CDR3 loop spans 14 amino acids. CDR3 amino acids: CSARQNEGNQPQHF. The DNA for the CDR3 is TGCAGTGCTAGACAAAACGAGGGCAATCAGCCCCAGCATTTT.

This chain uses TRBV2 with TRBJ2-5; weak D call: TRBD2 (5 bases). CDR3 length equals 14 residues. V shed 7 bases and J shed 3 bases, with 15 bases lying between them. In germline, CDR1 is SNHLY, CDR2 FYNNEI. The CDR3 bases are TGTGCCAGCATCCCGCGCGGGCAGAAAGAGACCCAGTACTTC. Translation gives CASIPRGQKETQYF.

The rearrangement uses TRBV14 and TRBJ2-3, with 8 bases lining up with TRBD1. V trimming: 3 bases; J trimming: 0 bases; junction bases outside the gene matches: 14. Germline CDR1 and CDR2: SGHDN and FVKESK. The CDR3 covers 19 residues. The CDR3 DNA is TGTGCCAGCAGCCATCAGGCCGGGACAGGCTACTTTAGCACAGATACGCAGTATTTT. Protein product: CASSHQAGTGYFSTDTQYF.

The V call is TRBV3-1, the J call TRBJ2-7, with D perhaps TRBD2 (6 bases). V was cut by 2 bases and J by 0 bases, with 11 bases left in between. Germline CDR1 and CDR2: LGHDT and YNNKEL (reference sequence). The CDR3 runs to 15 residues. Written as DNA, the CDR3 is TGTGCCAGCAGCCAATACCCCGGGAGCTCCTACGAGCAGTACTTC. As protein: CASSQYPGSSYEQYF.

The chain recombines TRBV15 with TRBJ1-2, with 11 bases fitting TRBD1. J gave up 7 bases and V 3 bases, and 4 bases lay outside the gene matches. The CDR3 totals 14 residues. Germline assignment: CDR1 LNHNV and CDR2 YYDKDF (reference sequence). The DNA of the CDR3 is TGTGCCACCAGCAGGGACAGGGGGCAGGGTGGCTACACCTTC. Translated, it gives CATSRDRGQGGYTF. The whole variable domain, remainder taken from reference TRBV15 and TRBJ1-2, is DAMVIQNPRYQVTQFGKPVTLSCSQTLNHNVMYWYQQKSSQAPKLLFHYYDKDFNNEADTPDNFQSRRPNTSFCFLDIRSPGLGDTAMYLCATSRDRGQGGYTFGSGTRLTVV.

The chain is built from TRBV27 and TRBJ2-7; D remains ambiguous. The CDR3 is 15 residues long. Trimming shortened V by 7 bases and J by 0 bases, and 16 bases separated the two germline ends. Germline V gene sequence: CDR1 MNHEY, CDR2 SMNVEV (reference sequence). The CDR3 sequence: CASTESGFGSYEQYF. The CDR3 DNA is TGTGCCAGCACAGAGTCGGGCTTTGGCTCCTACGAGCAGTACTTC.

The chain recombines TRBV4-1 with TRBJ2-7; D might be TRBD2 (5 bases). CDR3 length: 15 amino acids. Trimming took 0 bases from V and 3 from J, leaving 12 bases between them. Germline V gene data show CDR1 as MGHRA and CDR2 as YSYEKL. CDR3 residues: CASSQDSAEYYEQYF. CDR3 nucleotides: TGCGCCAGCAGCCAAGATTCAGCGGAGTACTACGAGCAGTACTTC.

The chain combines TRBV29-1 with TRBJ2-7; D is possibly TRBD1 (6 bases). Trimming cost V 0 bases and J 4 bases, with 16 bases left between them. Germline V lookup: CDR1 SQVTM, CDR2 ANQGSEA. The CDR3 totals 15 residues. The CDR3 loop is CSVEESGSGAYEQYF. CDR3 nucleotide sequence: TGCAGCGTTGAAGAGTCGGGATCAGGGGCTTACGAGCAGTACTTC.

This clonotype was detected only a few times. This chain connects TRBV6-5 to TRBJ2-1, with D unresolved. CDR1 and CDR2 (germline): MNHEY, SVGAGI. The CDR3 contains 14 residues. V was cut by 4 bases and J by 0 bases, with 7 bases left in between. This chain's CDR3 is CASSFRSSYNEQFF. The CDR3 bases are TGTGCCAGCAGTTTTCGGAGCTCCTACAATGAGCAGTTCTTC.

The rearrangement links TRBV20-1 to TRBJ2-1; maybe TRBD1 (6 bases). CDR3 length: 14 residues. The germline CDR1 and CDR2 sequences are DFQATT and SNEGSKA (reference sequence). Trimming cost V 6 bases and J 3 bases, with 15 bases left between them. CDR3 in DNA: TGCAGTGCCTCAGAGGGGGAGATCTACAATGAGCAGTTCTTC. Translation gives CSASEGEIYNEQFF.

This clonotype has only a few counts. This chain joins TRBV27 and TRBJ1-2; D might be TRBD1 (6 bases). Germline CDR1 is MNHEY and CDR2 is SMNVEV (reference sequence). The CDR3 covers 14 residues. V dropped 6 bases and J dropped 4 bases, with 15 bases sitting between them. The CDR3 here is CASRPGHRLYGYTF. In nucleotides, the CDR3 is TGTGCCAGCAGACCGGGACACAGACTCTATGGCTACACCTTC.

The CDR3 loop is CAISGGQGRTEAFF. As DNA, the CDR3 is TGTGCCATCAGTGGGGGACAGGGGAGGACTGAAGCTTTCTTT. V gene TRBV10-3 combines with J gene TRBJ1-1; 10 bases match TRBD1. Germline CDR1 and CDR2: ENHRY and SYGVKD. V shed 4 bases, J shed 5 bases, and the junction held 4 bases outside the gene matches. This CDR3 is 14 amino acids long.

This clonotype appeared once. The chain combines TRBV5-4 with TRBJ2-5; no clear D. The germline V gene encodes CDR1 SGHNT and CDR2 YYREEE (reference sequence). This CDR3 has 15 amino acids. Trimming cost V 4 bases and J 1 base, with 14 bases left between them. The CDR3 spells CASSLPTGSQETQYF. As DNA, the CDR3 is TGTGCCAGCAGCCTGCCAACCGGGTCCCAAGAGACCCAGTACTTC.

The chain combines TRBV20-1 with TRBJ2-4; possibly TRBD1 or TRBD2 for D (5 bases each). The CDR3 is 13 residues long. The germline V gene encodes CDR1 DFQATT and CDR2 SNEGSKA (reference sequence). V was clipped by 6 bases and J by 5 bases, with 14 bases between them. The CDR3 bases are TGCAGTGCCGATGACCGAGGGGAAAACATTCAGTACTTC. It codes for CSADDRGENIQYF.

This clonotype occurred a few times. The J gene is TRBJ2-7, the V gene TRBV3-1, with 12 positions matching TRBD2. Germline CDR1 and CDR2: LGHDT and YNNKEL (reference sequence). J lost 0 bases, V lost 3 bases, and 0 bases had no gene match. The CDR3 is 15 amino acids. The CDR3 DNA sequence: TGTGCCAGCAGCCAGGGACTAGCGGGCTCCTACGAGCAGTACTTC. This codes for CASSQGLAGSYEQYF.

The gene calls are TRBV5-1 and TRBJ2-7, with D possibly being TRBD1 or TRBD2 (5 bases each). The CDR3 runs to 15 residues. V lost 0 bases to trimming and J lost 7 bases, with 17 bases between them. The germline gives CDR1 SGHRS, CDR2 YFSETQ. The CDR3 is CASSLAGSGTGEQYF. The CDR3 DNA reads TGCGCCAGCAGCTTGGCCGGGTCGGGGACGGGGGAGCAGTACTTC.

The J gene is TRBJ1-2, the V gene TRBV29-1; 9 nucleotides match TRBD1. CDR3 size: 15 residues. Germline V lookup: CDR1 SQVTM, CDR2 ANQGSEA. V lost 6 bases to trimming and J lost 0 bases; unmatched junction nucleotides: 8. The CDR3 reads CSVPRDREANYGYTF. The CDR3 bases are TGCAGCGTCCCCCGGGACAGGGAAGCTAACTATGGCTACACCTTC.

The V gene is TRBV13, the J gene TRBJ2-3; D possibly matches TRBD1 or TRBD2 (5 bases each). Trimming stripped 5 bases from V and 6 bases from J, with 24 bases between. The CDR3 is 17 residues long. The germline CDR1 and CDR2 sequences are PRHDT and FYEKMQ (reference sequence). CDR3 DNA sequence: TGTGCCAGCAGCCTAAAAAGGGACGGGGAACAACGTGATACGCAGTATTTT. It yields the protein CASSLKRDGEQRDTQYF.

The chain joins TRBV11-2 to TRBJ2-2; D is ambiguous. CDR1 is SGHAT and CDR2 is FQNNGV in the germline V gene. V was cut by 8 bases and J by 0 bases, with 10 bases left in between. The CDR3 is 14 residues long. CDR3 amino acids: CASFANANTGELFF. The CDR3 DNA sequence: TGTGCCAGCTTCGCTAACGCGAACACCGGGGAGCTGTTTTTT.

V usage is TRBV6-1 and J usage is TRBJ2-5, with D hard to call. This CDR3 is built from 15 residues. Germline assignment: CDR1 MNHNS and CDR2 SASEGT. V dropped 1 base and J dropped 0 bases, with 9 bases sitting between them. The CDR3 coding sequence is TGTGCCAGCAGTGAAGACGACAAGTACCAAGAGACCCAGTACTTC. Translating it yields CASSEDDKYQETQYF.

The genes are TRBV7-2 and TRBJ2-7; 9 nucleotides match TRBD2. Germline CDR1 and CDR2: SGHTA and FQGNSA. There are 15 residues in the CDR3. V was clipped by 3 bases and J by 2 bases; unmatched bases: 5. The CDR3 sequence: CASSLEAGGPYEQYF. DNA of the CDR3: TGTGCCAGCAGCTTGGAAGCGGGAGGCCCCTACGAGCAGTACTTC.

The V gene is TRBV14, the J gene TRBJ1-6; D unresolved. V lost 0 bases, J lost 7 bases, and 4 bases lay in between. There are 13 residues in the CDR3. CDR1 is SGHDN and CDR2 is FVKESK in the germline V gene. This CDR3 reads CASSQEPNSPLHF. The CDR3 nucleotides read TGTGCCAGCAGCCAAGAGCCCAATTCACCCCTCCACTTT.

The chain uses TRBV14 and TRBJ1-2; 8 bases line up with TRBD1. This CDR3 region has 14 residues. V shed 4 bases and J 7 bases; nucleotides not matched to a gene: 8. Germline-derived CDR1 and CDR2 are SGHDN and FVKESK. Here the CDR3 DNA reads TGTGCCAGCAGCCGCGGGACAGGTCTTTTTGGCTACACCTTC. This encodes CASSRGTGLFGYTF.

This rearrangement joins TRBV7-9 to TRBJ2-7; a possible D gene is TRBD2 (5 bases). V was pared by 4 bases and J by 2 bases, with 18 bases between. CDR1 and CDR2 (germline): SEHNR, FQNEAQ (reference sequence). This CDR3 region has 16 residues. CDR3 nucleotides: TGTGCCAGCAGCTCAACCCGACGGGGTAAGCCCTACGAGCAGTACTTC. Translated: CASSSTRRGKPYEQYF. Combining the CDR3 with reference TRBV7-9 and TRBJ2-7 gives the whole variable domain DTGVSQNPRHKITKRGQNVTFRCDPISEHNRLYWYRQTLGQGPEFLTYFQNEAQLEKSRLLSDRFSAERPKGSFSTLEIQRTEQGDSAMYLCASSSTRRGKPYEQYFGPGTRLTVT.

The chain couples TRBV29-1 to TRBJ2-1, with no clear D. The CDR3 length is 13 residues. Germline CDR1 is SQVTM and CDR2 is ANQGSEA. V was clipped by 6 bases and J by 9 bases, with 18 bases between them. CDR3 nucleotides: TGCAGCGTCCAATCAAAAAGCTTAATTGAGCAGTTCTTC. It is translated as CSVQSKSLIEQFF.

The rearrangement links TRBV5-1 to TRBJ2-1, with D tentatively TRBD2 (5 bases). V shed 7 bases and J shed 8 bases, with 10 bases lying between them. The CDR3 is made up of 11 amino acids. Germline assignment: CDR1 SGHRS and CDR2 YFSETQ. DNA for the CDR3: TGCGCCAGCGCGGGCACCGATGAGCAGTTCTTC. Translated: CASAGTDEQFF.

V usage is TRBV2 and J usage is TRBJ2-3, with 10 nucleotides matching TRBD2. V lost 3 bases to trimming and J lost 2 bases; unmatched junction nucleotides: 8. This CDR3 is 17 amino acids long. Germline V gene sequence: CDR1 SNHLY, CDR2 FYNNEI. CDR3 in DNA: TGTGCCAGCAGTGACCCGTCGAGCGGGGGGGCCACAGATACGCAGTATTTT. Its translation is CASSDPSSGGATDTQYF.

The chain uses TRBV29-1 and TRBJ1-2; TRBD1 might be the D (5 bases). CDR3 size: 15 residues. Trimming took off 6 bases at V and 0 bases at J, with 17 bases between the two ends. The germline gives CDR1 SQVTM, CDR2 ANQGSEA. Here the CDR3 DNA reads TGCAGCGTCCCAGGGAAGGTTGGGACTAACTATGGCTACACCTTC. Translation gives CSVPGKVGTNYGYTF.